The present T cell receptor (beta chain) was sequenced within a study of T cells in Graves' hyperthyroidism and ophthalmopathy. This clonotype was seen more than once but under ten times. Germline V gene data show CDR1 as MNHEY and CDR2 as SMNVEV (reference sequence). V was cut by 6 bases and J by 0 bases, with 17 bases left in between. The CDR3 spans 17 residues. Authors of the study amplified TCR beta CDR3 regions from RNA transcripts. During a first-round RT-PCR of the TCR CDR3, the HTBI primer set was used. TCRdb re-analysed the multiplex PCR reads in MiXCR, keeping a single row per CDR3 protein. This sample has hundreds of thousands of distinct CDR3 sequences, with 15% to 20% found just once. Inclusion characteristics of ophthalmopathy patients comprised a Clinical Activity Score of at least 3, a NOSPECS grade of at least 4, and duration under 3 months. The diagnostic basis comprised clinical symptoms, serum thyroxine and TRAb, thyroid ultrasound and orbital computed tomography.

Source material: blood. The sequence was collected from a man in his forties or fifties with Graves' ophthalmopathy. The chain combines TRBV27 with TRBJ2-2; perhaps TRBD1 as D (6 bases). Here the CDR3 reads CASSPPAGTPNTGELFF. The CDR3 region has the DNA TGTGCCAGCAGCCCCCCCGCCGGGACACCGAACACCGGGGAGCTGTTTTTT.